Below are 30 T cell receptor beta chains sequenced from a single sample in a study of shared clonotypes between healthy human individuals. Naive CD8 cells comprised CD45RO-negative, CCR7-positively selected cells, excluding terminally differentiated effector memory CD45RA+ cells. TCRdb's copy holds only in-frame clones and misses some; the assay was immunoSEQ multiplex PCR. The sample includes roughly 570,000 clones, 98% of them seen just once. The sample comprised naive CD8+ T cells sorted from blood. The receptors were gathered from a man younger than 45 in good health.

V gene TRBV9 combines with J gene TRBJ2-7, with TRBD2 matching over 10 bases. The junction had 10 bases not matched to a gene; V was cut back by 4 bases and J by 6 bases. The germline V gene encodes CDR1 SGDLS and CDR2 YYNGEE. This CDR3 has 15 amino acids. The CDR3 sequence: CASSPSSGSQGEQYF. CDR3 bases: TGTGCCAGCAGCCCCTCTAGCGGGAGCCAGGGCGAGCAGTACTTC. Looking up the rest from reference TRBV9 and TRBJ2-7 gives the full variable domain: DSGVTQTPKHLITATGQRVTLRCSPRSGDLSVYWYQQSLDQGLQFLIQYYNGEERAKGNILERFSAQQFPDLHSELNLSSLELGDSALYFCASSPSSGSQGEQYFGPGTRLTVT.

This clone showed up just a few times. The rearrangement uses TRBV27 and TRBJ2-7, with D maybe TRBD2 (6 bases). This CDR3 has 15 residues. Trimming cost V 5 bases and J 2 bases, with 16 bases left between them. Germline CDR1 is MNHEY and CDR2 is SMNVEV (reference sequence). The CDR3 region has the DNA TGTGCCAGCAGTGCTGACCGGGACTTAGCCTACGAGCAGTACTTC. Translating gives CASSADRDLAYEQYF.

This clone was detected once. The CDR3 here is CATQGYNEQFF. CDR3 bases: TGTGCCACACAAGGTTACAATGAGCAGTTCTTC. V gene TRBV6-1 combines with J gene TRBJ2-1, with D uncertain. Germline CDR1 reads MNHNS; CDR2 reads SASEGT. This CDR3 comprises 11 residues. V was clipped by 10 bases and J by 4 bases, with 8 bases between them.

On this clone: Different DNA sequences within this sample yield the same CDR3. The rearrangement links TRBV18 to TRBJ2-7; D possibly corresponds to TRBD2 (5 bases). This CDR3 comprises 12 residues. The germline V gene encodes CDR1 KGHSH and CDR2 LQKENI. The V gene lost 4 bases and the J gene lost 6 bases, with 10 bases spanning the gap. The chain's CDR3 is CASSRELGEQYF. The CDR3 region has the DNA TGTGCCAGCTCACGGGAGCTCGGCGAGCAGTACTTC.

The J gene is TRBJ2-2, the V gene TRBV7-2; D gene uncertain. The germline CDR1 and CDR2 sequences are SGHTA and FQGNSA. V was cut by 0 bases and J by 8 bases, with 10 bases left in between. This CDR3 spans 14 amino acids. CDR3 protein: CASSLAPQGGELFF. The CDR3 DNA reads as TGTGCCAGCAGCTTAGCGCCCCAAGGGGGGGAGCTGTTTTTT.

This chain joins TRBV7-9 and TRBJ1-5; no clear D. The germline gives CDR1 SEHNR, CDR2 FQNEAQ (reference sequence). This CDR3 region has 13 residues. V lost 5 bases and J lost 9, with 14 bases in between. CDR3 in DNA: TGTGCCAGCAGCCCAGGCACGGACCTGCCCCAGCATTTT. Amino acid sequence: CASSPGTDLPQHF.

The chain combines TRBV7-9 with TRBJ2-1; D tentatively reads TRBD1 or TRBD2 (5 bases each). Germline V gene data show CDR1 as SEHNR and CDR2 as FQNEAQ (reference sequence). The CDR3 sequence is 15 residues long. With 6 bases removed from V and 3 bases from J, the gap between germline ends came to 15 bases. CDR3 loop: CASSPLGEFYNEQFF. In DNA, the CDR3 is TGTGCCAGCAGTCCTCTGGGGGAGTTCTACAATGAGCAGTTCTTC.

Here the CDR3 DNA reads TGTGCCAGCAGTTACACTTCGACAGGGACCGGGGAGCTGTTTTTT. It yields the protein CASSYTSTGTGELFF. The chain joins TRBV6-5 to TRBJ2-2; 7 positions agree with TRBD1. In germline, CDR1 is MNHEY, CDR2 SVGAGI. V dropped 2 bases and J dropped 5; count of bases not matched to a gene: 5. CDR3 size: 15 residues.

The CDR3 is CASSPLGTGGFVTGELFF. The CDR3 DNA reads TGTGCCAGCAGCCCTCTCGGCACAGGGGGTTTTGTTACCGGGGAGCTGTTTTTT. V and J are TRBV9 and TRBJ2-2; 8 nucleotides match TRBD1. J was trimmed by 5 bases and V by 4 bases; bases with no gene match: 16. CDR3 length: 18 amino acids. Germline CDR1 reads SGDLS; CDR2 reads YYNGEE. Supplemented by reference TRBV9 and TRBJ2-2, the full variable domain reads DSGVTQTPKHLITATGQRVTLRCSPRSGDLSVYWYQQSLDQGLQFLIQYYNGEERAKGNILERFSAQQFPDLHSELNLSSLELGDSALYFCASSPLGTGGFVTGELFFGEGSRLTVL.

In this sample, this clone turned up once. The chain is built from TRBV27 and TRBJ2-5; D may be TRBD1 (6 bases). This CDR3 comprises 16 residues. Germline loops: CDR1 MNHEY, CDR2 SMNVEV (reference sequence). V was pared by 5 bases and J by 4 bases, with 20 bases between. CDR3 sequence: CASSPIGQTAGETQYF. The CDR3 DNA is TGTGCCAGCAGTCCTATCGGACAGACCGCGGGAGAGACCCAGTACTTC.

V and J are TRBV10-3 and TRBJ2-7; TRBD2 is a possible D gene (6 bases). CDR3 size: 16 residues. The V gene's germline CDR1 is ENHRY and CDR2 SYGVKD. V gave up 0 bases and J gave up 6 bases, with 18 bases separating them. CDR3 in DNA: TGTGCCATCAGTGAGTCTGCCCGGGGGAGCGACGGCGAGCAGTACTTC. It encodes CAISESARGSDGEQYF.

This clone was seen just once. The V and J genes are TRBV30 and TRBJ1-5; D is perhaps TRBD1 (6 bases). The CDR3 loop spans 15 amino acids. Germline CDR1 reads GTSNPN; CDR2 reads SVGIG (reference sequence). With 0 bases removed from V and 0 bases from J, the gap between germline ends came to 9 bases. In DNA form, the CDR3 reads TGTGCCTGGAGTGTAGGACAGAATAGCAATCAGCCCCAGCATTTT. This encodes CAWSVGQNSNQPQHF.

The chain has TRBV5-6 and TRBJ2-1; D is ambiguous. V gave up 5 bases and J gave up 4 bases, with 4 bases separating them. Germline V gene data show CDR1 as SGHDT and CDR2 as YYEEEE. The length of the CDR3 is 11 residues. The CDR3 here is CASSEYNEQFF. CDR3 coding DNA: TGTGCCAGCAGTGAGTACAATGAGCAGTTCTTC.

The rearrangement joins TRBV28 to TRBJ1-2, with no clear D. The CDR3 runs to 11 residues. V was trimmed by 6 bases and J by 7 bases, leaving 9 bases between them. The germline gives CDR1 MDHEN, CDR2 SYDVKM. The CDR3 reads CASRLGSGYTF. As DNA, the CDR3 is TGTGCCAGCAGGCTTGGTAGTGGCTACACCTTC.

This clone was seen a handful of times. The chain joins TRBV4-3 to TRBJ2-7; D might be TRBD2 (5 bases). V was cut by 1 base and J by 4 bases, with 8 bases left in between. CDR3 size: 13 residues. Germline assignment: CDR1 LGHNA and CDR2 YSLEER. CDR3 sequence reads: CASSQATSYEQYF. The CDR3 region has the DNA TGCGCCAGCAGCCAAGCCACTAGTTACGAGCAGTACTTC.

This rearrangement joins TRBV28 to TRBJ2-1; no firm D call. Per the germline V gene, CDR1 is MDHEN and CDR2 is SYDVKM. V was cut by 4 bases and J by 7 bases, with 14 bases left in between. CDR3 size: 14 residues. The CDR3 loop is CASSWTSGWNEQFF. The CDR3 DNA is TGTGCCAGCAGTTGGACCTCCGGCTGGAATGAGCAGTTCTTC.

The rearrangement uses TRBV5-4 and TRBJ2-3; 8 bases align to TRBD2. The CDR3 extends over 18 amino acids. J was trimmed by 3 bases and V by 0 bases; bases with no gene match: 12. The germline CDR1 and CDR2 sequences are SGHNT and YYREEE (reference sequence). The CDR3, as DNA: TGTGCCAGCAGCTTGGCCTCCTCGCTAGCGGGTGGAACAGATACGCAGTATTTT. This codes for CASSLASSLAGGTDTQYF.

This clone was counted a single time. V gene TRBV4-3 combines with J gene TRBJ2-7; 9 nucleotides line up with TRBD1. There are 14 residues in the CDR3. Germline V gene sequence: CDR1 LGHNA, CDR2 YSLEER. Germline trimming cut 4 bases from V and 4 bases from J; bases unmatched to any gene: 5. CDR3 protein: CASSPGQGSYEQYF. For the CDR3, the DNA is TGCGCCAGCAGCCCTGGACAGGGGTCTTACGAGCAGTACTTC.

The chain carries TRBV28 and TRBJ2-7, with 9 nucleotides matching TRBD2. The trim removed 2 bases at V and 4 bases at J, leaving 12 bases unmatched. This CDR3 spans 17 amino acids. Germline CDR1 MDHEN, CDR2 SYDVKM. In nucleotides, the CDR3 is TGTGCCAGCAGTTTACACCCGGGTAGCGGGAGTTGGTACGAGCAGTACTTC. Its protein product is CASSLHPGSGSWYEQYF.

CDR3 sequence (DNA): TGTGCCACCGGGACAGGGGAGCTGTTTTTT. This sequence encodes CATGTGELFF. The chain is built from TRBV6-5 and TRBJ2-2; D is possibly TRBD1 (6 bases). Trimming removed 10 bases at V and 8 bases at J, with 8 bases between. The CDR3 is 10 amino acids. Germline lookup yields CDR1 MNHEY and CDR2 SVGAGI.

V usage is TRBV28 and J usage is TRBJ1-5, with D unresolved. V was shortened by 6 bases and J by 4 bases, with 16 bases between the two germline ends. CDR3 length: 15 amino acids. Germline CDR1 is MDHEN and CDR2 is SYDVKM. The CDR3 sequence is CASSEIQLLNQPQHF. The CDR3 region has the DNA TGTGCCAGCAGCGAAATCCAGTTGTTAAATCAGCCCCAGCATTTT.

CDR3 sequence reads: CASSLAPGTRTDTQYF. CDR3 nucleotides: TGTGCCAGCAGCTTAGCGCCCGGGACTCGCACAGATACGCAGTATTTT. V gene TRBV7-2 combines with J gene TRBJ2-3; D might be TRBD2 (6 bases). Germline CDR1 reads SGHTA; CDR2 reads FQGNSA. This CDR3 contains 16 residues. V lost 0 bases, J lost 1 base, and 11 bases lay in between.

The table lists this clone with a count of one. The V gene is TRBV5-5, the J gene TRBJ2-7, with D uncertain. The germline CDR1 and CDR2 sequences are SGHKS and YYEKEE (reference sequence). V gave up 5 bases and J gave up 3 bases, with 15 bases separating them. The CDR3 is made up of 14 amino acids. DNA for the CDR3: TGTGCCAGCAGATCGACCCTTGTTGACTACGAGCAGTACTTC. It yields the protein CASRSTLVDYEQYF.

The chain has TRBV5-1 and TRBJ2-1; 7 bases are shared with TRBD1. Unmatched junction bases numbered 8, after V lost 0 bases and J lost 2 bases. In germline, CDR1 is SGHRS, CDR2 YFSETQ. This CDR3 spans 17 amino acids. CDR3 DNA sequence: TGCGCCAGCAGCTTGGATGACAGGGCCCACACCTACAATGAGCAGTTCTTC. Protein sequence: CASSLDDRAHTYNEQFF.

The gene calls are TRBV11-3 and TRBJ2-4; D tentatively fits TRBD1 or TRBD2 (5 bases each). The CDR3 consists of 16 residues. V lost 5 bases and J lost 5, with 19 bases in between. Germline V gene data show CDR1 as SGHNT and CDR2 as YENEEA. The CDR3, as DNA: TGTGCCAGCAGCACTGGGGGTGGCAAACGGGAAAACATTCAGTACTTC. Its translation is CASSTGGGKRENIQYF.

V gene TRBV7-9 combines with J gene TRBJ2-5; 11 bases fit TRBD2. The CDR3 is 15 amino acids. Germline lookup yields CDR1 SEHNR and CDR2 FQNEAQ (reference sequence). V was clipped by 3 bases and J by 1 base; unmatched bases: 1. The CDR3 spells CASSLGLAAQETQYF. The CDR3 coding sequence is TGTGCCAGCAGCTTGGGACTAGCGGCCCAAGAGACCCAGTACTTC.

This rearrangement joins TRBV19 to TRBJ2-7; 7 positions match TRBD1. The CDR3 contains 14 residues. Germline values: CDR1 LNHDA, CDR2 SQIVND (reference sequence). Trimming removed 3 bases from V and 5 bases from J; junction bases left unmatched: 7. The CDR3 reads CASSIRDSLHEQYF. The DNA for the CDR3 is TGTGCCAGTAGTATCCGGGACAGTCTTCACGAGCAGTACTTC. The full variable domain, completed using reference TRBV19 and TRBJ2-7, is DGGITQSPKYLFRKEGQNVTLSCEQNLNHDAMYWYRQDPGQGLRLIYYSQIVNDFQKGDIAEGYSVSREKKESFPLTVTSAQKNPTAFYLCASSIRDSLHEQYFGPGTRLTVT.

In its sample, this clone was seen a few times. CDR3 residues: CASSLGGGRVYEQYF. As DNA, the CDR3 is TGTGCCAGCAGCTTAGGAGGGGGACGAGTCTACGAGCAGTACTTC. The chain employs TRBV11-2 and TRBJ2-7; possible D gene TRBD1, 6 bases. Trimming took 1 base from V and 3 from J, leaving 13 bases between them. This CDR3 comprises 15 residues. Germline loops: CDR1 SGHAT, CDR2 FQNNGV.

The chain recombines TRBV30 with TRBJ1-1; 7 bases are shared with TRBD1. Looked up from germline, CDR1 is GTSNPN and CDR2 is SVGIG (reference sequence). The V gene end was trimmed by 3 bases and the J gene end by 2 bases; junction bases not matched to a gene: 12. The CDR3 extends over 16 amino acids. CDR3 DNA sequence: TGTGCCTGGAGCGCGGCGGGGACAGATCCTAACACTGAAGCTTTCTTT. It is translated as CAWSAAGTDPNTEAFF.

The chain couples TRBV5-5 to TRBJ2-1, with D hard to call. Trimming stripped 5 bases from V and 4 bases from J, with 10 bases between. The germline V gene has CDR1 SGHKS and CDR2 YYEKEE (reference sequence). The CDR3 spans 13 residues. The CDR3 loop reads CASRGNSYNEQFF. The CDR3 region has the DNA TGTGCCAGCAGGGGGAATAGTTACAATGAGCAGTTCTTC.